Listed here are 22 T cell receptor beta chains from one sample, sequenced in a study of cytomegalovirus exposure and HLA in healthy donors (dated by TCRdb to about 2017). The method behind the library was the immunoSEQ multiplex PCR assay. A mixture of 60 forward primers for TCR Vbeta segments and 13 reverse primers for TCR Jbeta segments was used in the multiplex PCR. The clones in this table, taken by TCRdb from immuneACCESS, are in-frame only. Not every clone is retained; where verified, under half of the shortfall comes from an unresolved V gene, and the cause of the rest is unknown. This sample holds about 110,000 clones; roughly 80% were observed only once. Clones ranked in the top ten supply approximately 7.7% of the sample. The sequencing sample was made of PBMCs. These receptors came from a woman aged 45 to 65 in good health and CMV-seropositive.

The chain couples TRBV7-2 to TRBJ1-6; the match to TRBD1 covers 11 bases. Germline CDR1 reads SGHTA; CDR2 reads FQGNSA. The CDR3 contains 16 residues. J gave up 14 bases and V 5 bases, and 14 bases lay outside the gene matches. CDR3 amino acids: CASSRSPGTGGEALHF. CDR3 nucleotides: TGTGCCAGCAGCCGTTCCCCCGGGACAGGGGGGGAAGCCCTCCACTTT. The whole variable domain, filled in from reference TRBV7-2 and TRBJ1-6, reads GAGVSQSPSNKVTEKGKDVELRCDPISGHTALYWYRQSLGQGLEFLIYFQGNSAPDKSGLPSDRFSAERTGGSVSTLTIQRTQQEDSAVYLCASSRSPGTGGEALHFGNGTRLTVT.

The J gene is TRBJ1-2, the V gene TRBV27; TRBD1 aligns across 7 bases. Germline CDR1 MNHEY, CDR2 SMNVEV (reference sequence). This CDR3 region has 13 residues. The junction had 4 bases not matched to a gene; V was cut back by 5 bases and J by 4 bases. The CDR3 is CASSGDSIYGYTF. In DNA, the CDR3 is TGTGCCAGCAGTGGGGACAGCATCTATGGCTACACCTTC.

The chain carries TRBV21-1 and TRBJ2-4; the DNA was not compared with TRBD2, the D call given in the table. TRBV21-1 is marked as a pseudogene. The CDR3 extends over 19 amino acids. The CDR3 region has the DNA TGTGCCAGCAGCTCCCCGACTAGCGGGAGGGTATTAGCCAAAAACATTCAGTACTTC. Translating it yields CASSSPTSGRVLAKNIQYF.

The CDR3 DNA reads as TGTGCCAGCAGTGTGGAGGGGCCACCTGAAGCTTTCTTT. It encodes CASSVEGPPEAFF. The V call is TRBV2, the J call TRBJ1-1; tentative D call: TRBD1 (5 bases). In germline, CDR1 is SNHLY, CDR2 FYNNEI. CDR3 length: 13 residues. Trimming took 4 bases from V and 6 from J, leaving 12 bases between them.

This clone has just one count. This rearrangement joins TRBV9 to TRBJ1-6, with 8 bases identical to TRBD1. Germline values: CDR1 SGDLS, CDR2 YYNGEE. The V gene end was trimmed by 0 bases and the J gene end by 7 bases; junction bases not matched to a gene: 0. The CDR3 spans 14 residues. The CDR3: CASSVGTGNSPLHF. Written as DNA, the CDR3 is TGTGCCAGCAGCGTAGGGACAGGGAATTCACCCCTCCACTTT.

DNA of the CDR3: TGTGCCAGCAGGTCCGGGCAGGGGATCTACGAGCAGTACTTC. It yields the protein CASRSGQGIYEQYF. The chain is built from TRBV6-5 and TRBJ2-7, with D possibly matching TRBD1 (6 bases). Germline CDR1 MNHEY, CDR2 SVGAGI. This CDR3 region has 14 residues. Trimming stripped 6 bases from V and 3 bases from J, with 15 bases between.

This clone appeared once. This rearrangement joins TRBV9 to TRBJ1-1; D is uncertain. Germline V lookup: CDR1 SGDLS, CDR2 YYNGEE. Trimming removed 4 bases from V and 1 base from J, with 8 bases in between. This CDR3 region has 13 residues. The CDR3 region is CASSSRGNTEAFF. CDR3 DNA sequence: TGTGCCAGCAGCTCCCGGGGGAACACTGAAGCTTTCTTT. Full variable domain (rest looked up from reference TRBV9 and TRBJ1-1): DSGVTQTPKHLITATGQRVTLRCSPRSGDLSVYWYQQSLDQGLQFLIQYYNGEERAKGNILERFSAQQFPDLHSELNLSSLELGDSALYFCASSSRGNTEAFFGQGTRLTVV.

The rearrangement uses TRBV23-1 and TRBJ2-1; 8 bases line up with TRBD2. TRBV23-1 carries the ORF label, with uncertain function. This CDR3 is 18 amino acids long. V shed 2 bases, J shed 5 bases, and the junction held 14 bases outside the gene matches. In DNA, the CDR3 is TGCGCCAGCAGTCAAAAGGCGGGAGGACTAGCAACAGACAATGAGCAGTTCTTC. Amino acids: CASSQKAGGLATDNEQFF.

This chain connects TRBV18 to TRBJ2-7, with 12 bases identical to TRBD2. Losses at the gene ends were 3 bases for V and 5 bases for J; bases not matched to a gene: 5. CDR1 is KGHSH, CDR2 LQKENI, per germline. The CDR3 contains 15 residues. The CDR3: CASSPLAGGGHEQYF. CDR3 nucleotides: TGTGCCAGCTCACCTCTAGCGGGAGGGGGACACGAGCAGTACTTC.

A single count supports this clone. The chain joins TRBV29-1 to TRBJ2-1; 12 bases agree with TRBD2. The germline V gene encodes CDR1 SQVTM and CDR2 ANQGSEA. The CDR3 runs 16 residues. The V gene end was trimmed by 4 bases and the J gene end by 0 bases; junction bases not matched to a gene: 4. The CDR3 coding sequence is TGCAGCGTTGGACCGACTAGCGGGAGCTCCTACAATGAGCAGTTCTTC. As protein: CSVGPTSGSSYNEQFF.

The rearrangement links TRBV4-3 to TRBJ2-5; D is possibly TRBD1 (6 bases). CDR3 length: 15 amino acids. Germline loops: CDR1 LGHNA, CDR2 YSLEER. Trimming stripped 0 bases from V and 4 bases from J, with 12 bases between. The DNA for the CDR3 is TGCGCCAGCAGCCAAGAGGGGAACAGGGCAGAGACCCAGTACTTC. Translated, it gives CASSQEGNRAETQYF.

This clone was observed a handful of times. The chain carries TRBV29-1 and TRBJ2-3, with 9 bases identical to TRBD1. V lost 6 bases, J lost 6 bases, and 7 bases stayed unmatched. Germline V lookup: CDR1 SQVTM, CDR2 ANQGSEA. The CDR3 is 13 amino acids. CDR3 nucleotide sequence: TGCAGCGTGGACGACAGGGGGGTGGATACGCAGTATTTT. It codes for CSVDDRGVDTQYF.

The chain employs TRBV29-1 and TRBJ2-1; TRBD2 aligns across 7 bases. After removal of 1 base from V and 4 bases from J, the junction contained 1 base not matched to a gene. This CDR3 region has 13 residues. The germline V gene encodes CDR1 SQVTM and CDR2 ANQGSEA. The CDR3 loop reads CSVEGDYYNEQFF. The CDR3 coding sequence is TGCAGCGTTGAAGGGGACTATTACAATGAGCAGTTCTTC.

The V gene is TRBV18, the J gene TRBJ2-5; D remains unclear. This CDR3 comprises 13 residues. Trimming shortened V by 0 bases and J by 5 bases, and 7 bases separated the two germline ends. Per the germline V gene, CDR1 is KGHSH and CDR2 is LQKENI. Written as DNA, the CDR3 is TGTGCCAGCTCACCACCGTCACGGGAGACCCAGTACTTC. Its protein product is CASSPPSRETQYF.

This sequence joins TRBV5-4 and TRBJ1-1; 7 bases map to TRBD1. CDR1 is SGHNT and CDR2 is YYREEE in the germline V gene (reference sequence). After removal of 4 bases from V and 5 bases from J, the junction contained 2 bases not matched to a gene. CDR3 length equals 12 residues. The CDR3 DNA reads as TGTGCCAGCAGCGCAGGGGGGACTGAAGCTTTCTTT. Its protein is CASSAGGTEAFF.

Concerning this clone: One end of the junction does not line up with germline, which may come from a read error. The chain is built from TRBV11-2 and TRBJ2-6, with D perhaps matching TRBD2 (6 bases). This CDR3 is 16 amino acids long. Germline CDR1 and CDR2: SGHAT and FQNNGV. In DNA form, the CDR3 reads TGTGCCAGCAGCTTAGGGGGCGGGGCTGGGGCCAACGGCCTGACTTTC. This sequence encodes CASSLGGGAGANGLTF.

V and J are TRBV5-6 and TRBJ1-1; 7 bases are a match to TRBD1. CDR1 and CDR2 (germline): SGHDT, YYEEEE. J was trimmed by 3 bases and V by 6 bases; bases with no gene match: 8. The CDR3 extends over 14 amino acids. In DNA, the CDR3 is TGTGCCAGCACCCGGCGGAGGGGGCACACTGAAGCTTTCTTT. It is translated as CASTRRRGHTEAFF. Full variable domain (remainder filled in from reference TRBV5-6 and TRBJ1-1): DAGVTQSPTHLIKTRGQQVTLRCSPKSGHDTVSWYQQALGQGPQFIFQYYEEEERQRGNFPDRFSGHQFPNYSSELNVNALLLGDSALYLCASTRRRGHTEAFFGQGTRLTVV.

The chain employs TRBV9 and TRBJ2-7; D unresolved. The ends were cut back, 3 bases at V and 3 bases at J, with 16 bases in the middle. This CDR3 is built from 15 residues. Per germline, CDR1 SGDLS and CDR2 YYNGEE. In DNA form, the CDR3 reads TGTGCCAGCAGCGCTTCCGGGTCCCCTATCTACGAGCAGTACTTC. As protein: CASSASGSPIYEQYF.

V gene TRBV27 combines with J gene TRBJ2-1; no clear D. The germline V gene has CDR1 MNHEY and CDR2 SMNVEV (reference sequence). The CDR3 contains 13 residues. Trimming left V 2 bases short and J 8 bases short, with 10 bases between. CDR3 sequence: CASSLAGSDEQFF. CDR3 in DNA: TGTGCCAGCAGTTTAGCCGGCAGCGATGAGCAGTTCTTC.

As DNA, the CDR3 is TGTGCCAGCAGCACCAGCGTGAAGGGGGCGAAGCATGGCTACACCTTC. Its translation: CASSTSVKGAKHGYTF. The chain links TRBV28 to TRBJ1-2; 7 positions agree with TRBD1. The J segment lost 6 bases and the V segment lost 6 bases, leaving 16 bases of the junction unmatched. The CDR3 length is 16 residues. CDR1 and CDR2 from the germline V gene are MDHEN and SYDVKM.

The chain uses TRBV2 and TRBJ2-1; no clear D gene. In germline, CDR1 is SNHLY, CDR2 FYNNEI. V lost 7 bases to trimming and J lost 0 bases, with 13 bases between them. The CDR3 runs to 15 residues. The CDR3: CASIPVRPSYNEQFF. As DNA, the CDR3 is TGTGCCAGCATTCCAGTACGCCCCTCCTACAATGAGCAGTTCTTC.

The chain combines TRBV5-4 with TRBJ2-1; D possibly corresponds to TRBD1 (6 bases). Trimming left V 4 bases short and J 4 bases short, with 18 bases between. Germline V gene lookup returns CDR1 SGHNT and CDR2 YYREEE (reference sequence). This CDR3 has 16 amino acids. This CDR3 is CASSGIGPGVYNEQFF. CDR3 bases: TGTGCCAGCAGCGGGATAGGGCCAGGGGTTTACAATGAGCAGTTCTTC.